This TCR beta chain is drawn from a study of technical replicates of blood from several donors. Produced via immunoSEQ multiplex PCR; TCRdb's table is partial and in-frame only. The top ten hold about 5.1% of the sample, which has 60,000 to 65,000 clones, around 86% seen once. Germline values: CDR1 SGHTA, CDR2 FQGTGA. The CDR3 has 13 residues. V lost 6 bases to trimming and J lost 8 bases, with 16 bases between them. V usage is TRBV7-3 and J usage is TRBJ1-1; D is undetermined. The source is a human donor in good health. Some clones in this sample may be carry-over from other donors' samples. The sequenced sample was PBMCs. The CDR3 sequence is CASSFESRMEAFF. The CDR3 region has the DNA TGTGCCAGCAGTTTTGAGTCCCGAATGGAAGCTTTCTTT.